This T cell receptor (beta chain) was retrieved from a study of T cells in Graves' hyperthyroidism and ophthalmopathy (dated by TCRdb to about 2019). For context, the study as a whole: Peripheral blood was collected at initial diagnosis, before any treatment. To identify TCR V-J signatures that set the groups apart, the researchers used a discovery cohort of 100 patients, made up of 40 to 45 with Graves' ophthalmopathy and 57 with stable Graves' hyperthyroidism. Prospective prediction of ophthalmopathy was tested in an independent validation cohort consisting of roughly 20 hyperthyroidism patients and around 16 patients who later progressed to ophthalmopathy. The roughly 100 discovery patients were randomly split 7:3 into training and test sets. In six Graves' hyperthyroidism patients, the study also compared T-cell repertoires from thyroid tissue with T-cell repertoires from blood. Once sampling was done, hyperthyroidism patients were given methimazole at a starting dose of 30 mg daily, whereas ophthalmopathy patients were given high-dose intravenous methylprednisolone. The paper describes TCR Vbeta CDR3 sequencing of 120 to 150 peripheral blood samples, made up of roughly 45 ophthalmopathy patients, 70 to 80 hyperthyroidism patients and roughly 17 progressor patients. Study-wide conclusions, independent of this receptor: Most expanded thyroid clonotypes (frequency above 0.001) were also detected in blood, suggesting blood repertoires may reflect thyroid immune responses. Sample size was not statistically predetermined, and investigators were not blinded to group allocation. In cross-validation, a model built on a 13 V-J signature told ophthalmopathy apart from stable hyperthyroidism with approximately 90% sensitivity and roughly 81% specificity, and in testing the same model reached 80%/75%. In validation, progression to ophthalmopathy was predicted by the model with almost 71% sensitivity and 72.22% specificity, a median of approximately 7.1 months before onset.

TCR beta CDR3 regions were amplified from RNA transcripts. A first-round RT-PCR of the TCR CDR3 used the HTBI primer set with the Qiagen OneStep RT-PCR kit. Libraries were constructed in a second round of multiplex PCR, after which size selection and purification were performed. The libraries were sequenced on an Illumina HiSeq2000 using paired-end 100 bp reads. As for the original processing: SOAPnuke was used to process the raw data, with reads discarded if the reads contained adapters or uncalled bases, had a mean Phred below 15, or lacked an exact constant-primer or identifier match. COPE v1.2.5 was used to merge high-quality paired reads, and clonotypes were defined as unique nucleotide sequences. MiTCR v1.1 was used to align clonotypes to the IMGT TRBV, TRBD and TRBJ reference segments. Only V-J combinations with frequency above 0.0001, covering about 99% of repertoires, were analysed. The TCS score was defined as the ratio of F50 (clonal expansion) to E x V (chaos), calculated using BLOSUM62-based TCRdist between CDR3 peptides within each V-J. Welch's t-statistics and random forest reduced 500 to 650 V-J features to roughly 13, which were used in a naive Bayes classifier (R e1071). The public reads were quality trimmed at Q25 with fastp and then assembled into clones with MiXCR by TCRdb, keeping productive beta chains. A single entry per CDR3 protein holds the most common genes and DNA from its merged rows. The V and J calls reflect TCRdb's pipeline rather than the authors' work. The sample table contains approximately 600,000 distinct CDR3 sequences; only one count was recorded for around 20% of them. Under 35% of the sample belongs to the ten largest clones.

For CDR1 and CDR2, the germline V gene lists KGHSH and LQKENI. Relative to germline, V is 1 base shorter and J is 4 bases shorter, with 7 bases between their ends. Measured from the cysteine to the phenylalanine, the CDR3 is 13 residues long. Kept here is only the CDR3 DNA, which spans 39 bases and is read in frame from base 1. As to this clonotype: Its antigen specificity is not known. The sample holds no much larger clone one base away, and base qualities are not on file.

Ophthalmopathy patients had moderately to severely active disease, Clinical Activity Score of at least 3, NOSPECS grade of at least 4, and duration under 3 months. Patients with uncontrolled infections, other autoimmune diseases, pregnancy or lactation were excluded. Clinical symptoms, serum thyroxine and TRAb, thyroid ultrasound, and orbital computed tomography formed the basis for the diagnoses. PBMCs were isolated from 7.5 to 10 ml of fresh peripheral blood by Ficoll-Paque density gradient centrifugation. Total RNA was extracted with Trizol reagent, and quality was checked on an Agilent 2100 Bioanalyzer.

This clonotype was obtained from a man aged 25 to 45 with Graves' ophthalmopathy. The chain couples TRBV18 to TRBJ1-1; TRBD1 is possibly the D segment (6 matching bases). The specimen was blood. The CDR3 here reads CASSPQDSTEAFF. The DNA reads as follows: TGTGCCAGCTCACCACAGGACAGCACTGAAGCTTTCTTT.